The 20 T cell receptor beta chains given below trace back to one sample, sequenced in a study of T-cell reconstitution after alpha-beta-depleted transplantation in children. TCRbeta library construction was performed incorporating unique molecular identifiers. TCRdb re-called the PCR reads through MiXCR, storing one row per CDR3 protein. The table has 700,000 or so distinct CDR3 sequences, under 15% seen once. Material: PBMCs, obtained before TCRalphabeta/CD19-depleted stem cell transplant. These TCRs come from a girl aged 2-15 years with congenital amegakaryocytic thrombocytopenia, due to receive a stem cell transplant.

The chain combines TRBV7-2 with TRBJ2-7, with a tentative D call TRBD1 (5 bases). The CDR3 covers 14 residues. Germline V gene sequence: CDR1 SGHTA, CDR2 FQGNSA. V was clipped by 5 bases and J by 2 bases, with 13 bases between them. Here the CDR3 DNA reads TGTGCCAGCAGCCCGACAGTATCCCCCTACGAGCAGTACTTC. Translated, it gives CASSPTVSPYEQYF.

This clonotype was counted ten times or more. The chain employs TRBV12-3 or TRBV12-4 and TRBJ2-1, with TRBD2 as a possible D gene (6 bases). The CDR3 is 16 residues long. V lost 8 bases and J lost 0, with 17 bases in between. CDR3 bases: TGTGCCAGCCCCCTCCCTGACGGGAGCTCCTACAATGAGCAGTTCTTC. This codes for CASPLPDGSSYNEQFF.

The sample holds a few counts of this clonotype. The rearrangement uses TRBV5-1 and TRBJ2-5; D perhaps matches TRBD2 (5 bases). There are 15 residues in the CDR3. Germline CDR1 SGHRS, CDR2 YFSETQ. Trimming left V 3 bases short and J 2 bases short, with 14 bases between. CDR3 DNA sequence: TGCGCCAGCAGCTCCGGGCGGGCTTCACAAGAGACCCAGTACTTC. Translating it yields CASSSGRASQETQYF.

The V call is TRBV30, the J call TRBJ2-3, with TRBD2 as a possible D gene (6 bases). Germline lookup yields CDR1 GTSNPN and CDR2 SVGIG (reference sequence). V lost 2 bases, J lost 1 base, and 13 bases lay in between. This CDR3 has 15 amino acids. The CDR3 DNA reads TGTGCCTGGAGTCTATTTTCTAGCGGCACAGATACGCAGTATTTT. It translates to CAWSLFSSGTDTQYF.

This clonotype occurred many times. The V call is TRBV12-3 or TRBV12-4, the J call TRBJ1-5; no firm D call. Trimming took off 7 bases at V and 0 bases at J, with 13 bases between the two ends. This CDR3 is 15 amino acids long. The CDR3 loop reads CASMVSGYSNQPQHF. CDR3 coding DNA: TGTGCCAGCATGGTGTCGGGGTATAGCAATCAGCCCCAGCATTTT.

V usage is TRBV11-1 and J usage is TRBJ2-4; 8 nucleotides align to TRBD1. From germline, CDR1 is SGHAT and CDR2 FQDESV (reference sequence). V was pared by 5 bases and J by 5 bases, with 17 bases of the junction left unmatched. CDR3 size: 18 residues. DNA of the CDR3: TGTGCCAGCAGCCAATCCCACGTGGACAGGGAGAAAGAAAACATTCAGTACTTC. Its protein product is CASSQSHVDREKENIQYF.

J is TRBJ2-5 and V is TRBV4-1; D gene uncertain. In germline, CDR1 is MGHRA, CDR2 YSYEKL. V lost 0 bases, J lost 7 bases, and 6 bases lay in between. The length of the CDR3 is 12 residues. The CDR3 sequence: CASSQDIGTQYF. DNA for the CDR3: TGCGCCAGCAGCCAAGATATCGGGACCCAGTACTTC.

The rearrangement uses TRBV25-1 and TRBJ2-7; the match to TRBD1 covers 7 bases. This CDR3 spans 14 amino acids. In germline, CDR1 is MGHDK, CDR2 SYGVNS. V lost 9 bases to trimming and J lost 3 bases; unmatched junction nucleotides: 11. For the CDR3, the DNA is TGTGCCAGGCAAGGGGAAGACAGGGTCTACGAGCAGTACTTC. It codes for CARQGEDRVYEQYF.

This clonotype was found many times. Here the CDR3 DNA reads TGCGCCAGCAGCCTAAACCAGGGCGCTAGCGGGATGGTATACGAGCAGTACTTC. Protein: CASSLNQGASGMVYEQYF. The V and J genes are TRBV5-1 and TRBJ2-7; 9 bases map to TRBD2. This CDR3 is 18 amino acids long. The J segment lost 4 bases and the V segment lost 4 bases, leaving 18 bases of the junction unmatched. Germline loops: CDR1 SGHRS, CDR2 YFSETQ.

At least ten counts were recorded for this clonotype. The V gene is TRBV5-1, the J gene TRBJ2-1; 15 nucleotides agree with TRBD2. The junction had 6 bases not matched to a gene; V was cut back by 3 bases and J by 8 bases. CDR1 is SGHRS and CDR2 is YFSETQ in the germline V gene. This CDR3 has 16 amino acids. CDR3 sequence reads: CASSSGLAGGSDEQFF. The CDR3 coding sequence is TGCGCCAGCAGCTCGGGACTAGCGGGAGGTAGCGATGAGCAGTTCTTC.

V gene TRBV20-1 combines with J gene TRBJ1-1; 8 nucleotides match TRBD1. The germline gives CDR1 DFQATT, CDR2 SNEGSKA (reference sequence). With V trimmed by 5 bases and J by 1 base, 3 bases remained unmatched. The CDR3 sequence is 13 residues long. As DNA, the CDR3 is TGCAGTGCTCTGGACAGGGAGAACACTGAAGCTTTCTTT. Its translation is CSALDRENTEAFF.

The V gene is TRBV12-3 or TRBV12-4, the J gene TRBJ2-3; D call uncertain. The CDR3 is 11 residues long. Trimming took 5 bases from V and 6 from J, leaving 6 bases between them. CDR3 DNA sequence: TGTGCCAGCAGTGAGCCGGATACGCAGTATTTT. It codes for CASSEPDTQYF.

This clonotype was detected ten times or more. DNA of the CDR3: TGCAGTGCTCGACTTGGGGGCGGGAGAGATACTGAGCAGTTCTTC. This codes for CSARLGGGRDTEQFF. This chain joins TRBV20-1 and TRBJ2-1; D might be TRBD2 (7 bases). Germline CDR1 and CDR2: DFQATT and SNEGSKA (reference sequence). The CDR3 contains 15 residues. V gave up 5 bases and J gave up 9 bases, with 23 bases separating them.

This chain joins TRBV6-5 and TRBJ2-1, with D hard to call. The CDR3 sequence is 19 residues long. Germline values: CDR1 MNHEY, CDR2 SVGAGI. The ends were cut back, 0 bases at V and 1 base at J, with 19 bases in the middle. The CDR3 nucleotides read TGTGCCAGCAGTTACTCAGGTCGGGCTGTGGGGTCTTCCTACAATGAGCAGTTCTTC. This sequence encodes CASSYSGRAVGSSYNEQFF.

This clonotype was detected ten times or more. The chain combines TRBV28 with TRBJ2-5; 7 bases are a match to TRBD2. Germline V lookup: CDR1 MDHEN, CDR2 SYDVKM. This CDR3 is built from 13 residues. The junction had 5 bases not matched to a gene; V was cut back by 5 bases and J by 5 bases. The CDR3 DNA follows: TGTGCCAGCAGTCCGGGGGGTAGGGAGACCCAGTACTTC. Its protein product is CASSPGGRETQYF. The variable domain in full, with the rest retrieved from reference TRBV28 and TRBJ2-5, is DVKVTQSSRYLVKRTGEKVFLECVQDMDHENMFWYRQDPGLGLRLIYFSYDVKMKEKGDIPEGYSVSREKKERFSLILESASTNQTSMYLCASSPGGRETQYFGPGTRLLVL.

This clonotype was seen more than once but under ten times. This chain joins TRBV12-3 or TRBV12-4 and TRBJ1-5; no firm D call. The V end lost 8 bases, the J end lost 4 bases, and 6 bases lay between the germline ends. There are 11 residues in the CDR3. CDR3 sequence: CASARNQPQHF. The CDR3 bases are TGTGCCAGCGCCAGGAATCAGCCCCAGCATTTT.

The sample holds a few counts of this clonotype. This sequence joins TRBV7-8 and TRBJ2-6; D uncertain. Per germline, CDR1 SGHVS and CDR2 FQNEAQ. The CDR3 loop spans 12 amino acids. The V end was cut by 7 bases, the J end by 8 bases, with 9 bases between. As DNA, the CDR3 is TGTGCCAGCAACTCAAATACCAACGTCCTGACTTTC. Encoded protein: CASNSNTNVLTF.

This clonotype was counted at least ten times. This chain links TRBV5-1 with TRBJ2-1; possibly TRBD1 for D (5 bases). The CDR3 is made up of 16 amino acids. V lost 1 base, J lost 3 bases, and 14 bases lay in between. The germline CDR1 and CDR2 sequences are SGHRS and YFSETQ. CDR3 loop: CASSLLETANYNEQFF. CDR3 DNA sequence: TGCGCCAGCAGCTTGTTGGAGACAGCAAACTACAATGAGCAGTTCTTC.

This clonotype was detected ten times or more. The chain couples TRBV20-1 to TRBJ1-6, with D perhaps matching TRBD1 (5 bases). From germline, CDR1 is DFQATT and CDR2 SNEGSKA (reference sequence). The CDR3 runs 12 residues. With 4 bases removed from V and 9 bases from J, the gap between germline ends came to 10 bases. In DNA form, the CDR3 reads TGCAGTGCTACCCAAGGGGCTTCACCCCTCCACTTT. The encoded protein is CSATQGASPLHF.

Concerning this clonotype: A much larger clone differs from this one at a single base, so this may be a read error. The chain links TRBV4-1 to TRBJ2-7, with D maybe TRBD2 (6 bases). CDR3 length: 16 amino acids. V was pared by 1 base and J by 2 bases, with 15 bases between. The germline CDR1 and CDR2 sequences are MGHRA and YSYEKL. The chain's CDR3 is CASSQGVSGAPYEQYF. CDR3 nucleotides: TGCGCCAGCAGCCAAGGAGTCTCGGGAGCGCCCTACGAGCAGTACTTC.